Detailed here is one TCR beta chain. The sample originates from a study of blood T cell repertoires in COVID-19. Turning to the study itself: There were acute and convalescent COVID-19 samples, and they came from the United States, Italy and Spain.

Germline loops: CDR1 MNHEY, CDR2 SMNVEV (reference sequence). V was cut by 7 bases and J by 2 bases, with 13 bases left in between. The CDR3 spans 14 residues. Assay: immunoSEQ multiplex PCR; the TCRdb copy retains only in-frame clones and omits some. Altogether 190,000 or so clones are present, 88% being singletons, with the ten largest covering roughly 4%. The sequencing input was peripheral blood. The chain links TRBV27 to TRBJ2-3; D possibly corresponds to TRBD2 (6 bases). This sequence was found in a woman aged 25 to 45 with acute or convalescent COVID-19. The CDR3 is CASMRGRFTDTQYF. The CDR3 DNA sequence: TGTGCCAGCATGCGGGGCCGTTTCACAGATACGCAGTATTTT.